One sample yielded the 16 T cell receptor beta chains listed below, sequenced in a study of response to subunit inactivated influenza vaccine. TCRdb processed the RT-PCR reads anew with MiXCR; each CDR3 protein has one entry. The repertoire has over 400,000 distinct CDR3 sequences, about 10% of them found once; the top ten carry 9.5% to 15%. The sample here was PBMCs from blood, taken roughly 6 weeks after vaccination. These receptors were collected from a man in his fifties or sixties who received an inactivated influenza vaccine.

The chain couples TRBV28 to TRBJ2-2, with 12 positions matching TRBD2. The germline CDR1 and CDR2 sequences are MDHEN and SYDVKM. CDR3 length equals 16 residues. V lost 3 bases, J lost 5 bases, and 4 bases stayed unmatched. CDR3: CASSLGLAGVTGELFF. Written as DNA, the CDR3 is TGTGCCAGCAGTTTGGGACTAGCGGGTGTGACCGGGGAGCTGTTTTTT.

J is TRBJ2-1 and V is TRBV10-3; 9 positions match TRBD2. The germline V gene encodes CDR1 ENHRY and CDR2 SYGVKD. CDR3 length: 20 residues. Trimming cost V 0 bases and J 0 bases; bases outside gene matches: 12. This chain's CDR3 is CAISESPLLAGANSYNEQFF. CDR3 sequence (DNA): TGTGCCATCAGTGAGTCCCCCTTACTAGCGGGTGCAAACTCCTACAATGAGCAGTTCTTC.

The sample holds a few counts of this clonotype. The chain recombines TRBV5-4 with TRBJ1-5, with TRBD1 identical over 8 bases. The junction had 7 bases not matched to a gene; V was cut back by 4 bases and J by 4 bases. Looked up from germline, CDR1 is SGHNT and CDR2 is YYREEE (reference sequence). The CDR3 covers 15 residues. CDR3 residues: CASSVKGQVNQPQHF. The CDR3 coding sequence is TGTGCCAGCAGCGTAAAGGGACAGGTGAATCAGCCCCAGCATTTT.

This clonotype was picked up many times. The chain carries TRBV5-1 and TRBJ2-5; 8 nucleotides line up with TRBD1. The germline gives CDR1 SGHRS, CDR2 YFSETQ. The CDR3 covers 14 residues. With V trimmed by 2 bases and J by 5 bases, 5 bases remained unmatched. The CDR3 here is CASSLPGGTETQYF. The CDR3 nucleotides read TGCGCCAGCAGCTTACCAGGGGGCACGGAGACCCAGTACTTC.

The sample holds a few counts of this clonotype. The chain links TRBV2 to TRBJ2-7, with TRBD1 matching 7 bases. This CDR3 spans 12 amino acids. After removal of 9 bases from V and 3 bases from J, the junction contained 5 bases not matched to a gene. Germline V gene data show CDR1 as SNHLY and CDR2 as FYNNEI. CDR3 coding DNA: TGTGCCAGTAGACAGGGCTTCTACGAGCAGTACTTC. Translated: CASRQGFYEQYF.

This clonotype was observed at least ten times. The chain employs TRBV12-3 or TRBV12-4 and TRBJ2-5; D possibly corresponds to TRBD1 (5 bases). V was clipped by 4 bases and J by 5 bases, with 11 bases between them. CDR3 length equals 13 residues. CDR3 in amino acids: CASSSHGAETQYF. The DNA for the CDR3 is TGTGCCAGCAGTTCCCATGGGGCGGAGACCCAGTACTTC.

This clonotype has a count of ten or more. The chain uses TRBV7-8 and TRBJ1-1, with D perhaps matching TRBD1 (6 bases). CDR1 is SGHVS and CDR2 is FQNEAQ in the germline V gene. The V end was cut by 5 bases, the J end by 8 bases, with 15 bases between. The CDR3 sequence is 13 residues long. CDR3 sequence (DNA): TGTGCCAGCAGCCTCACAGGGAGTACCGAAGCTTTCTTT. Translating gives CASSLTGSTEAFF.

The J gene is TRBJ1-5, the V gene TRBV2; 8 nucleotides line up with TRBD1. The germline V gene has CDR1 SNHLY and CDR2 FYNNEI. V shed 6 bases, J shed 6 bases, and the junction held 7 bases outside the gene matches. The CDR3 totals 14 residues. The CDR3: CASSLDRVIQPQHF. The DNA for the CDR3 is TGTGCCAGCAGCCTGGACAGGGTGATTCAGCCCCAGCATTTT.

The rearrangement uses TRBV27 and TRBJ2-5; 13 positions agree with TRBD2. CDR1 MNHEY and CDR2 SMNVEV come from the germline V gene (reference sequence). The CDR3 has 15 amino acids. Germline trimming cut 3 bases from V and 6 bases from J; bases unmatched to any gene: 4. The CDR3 nucleotides read TGTGCCAGCAGTTTGGGGACTAGCGGGACTAAGACCCAGTACTTC. Translated: CASSLGTSGTKTQYF.

In its sample, this clonotype was seen a few times. The chain couples TRBV14 to TRBJ2-2; TRBD2 is a possible D gene (5 bases). Germline CDR1 SGHDN, CDR2 FVKESK. The CDR3 loop spans 12 amino acids. Trimming left V 4 bases short and J 14 bases short, with 14 bases between. The CDR3 DNA follows: TGTGCCAGCAGCCCCGACTACCTGACACTGTTTTTT. Translation gives CASSPDYLTLFF.

This clonotype appeared many times. This chain joins TRBV20-1 and TRBJ2-1; 12 positions match TRBD2. Trimming removed 1 base from V and 7 bases from J; junction bases left unmatched: 14. This CDR3 spans 18 amino acids. Germline-derived CDR1 and CDR2 are DFQATT and SNEGSKA (reference sequence). As DNA, the CDR3 is TGCAGTGCTAGAGTTGGGGAACTAGCGGGAGGTTCTTGGAATGAGCAGTTCTTC. This gives the protein CSARVGELAGGSWNEQFF.

This clonotype was seen only a few times. The rearrangement uses TRBV7-6 and TRBJ2-7; D gene ambiguous. Germline CDR1 SGHVS, CDR2 FNYEAQ. The length of the CDR3 is 12 residues. V dropped 4 bases and J dropped 5 bases, with 9 bases sitting between them. The CDR3 DNA reads as TGTGCCAGCAGCTCTAGGGAAAACGAGCAGTACTTC. Protein sequence: CASSSRENEQYF.

This clonotype has at least ten counts. This chain connects TRBV5-1 to TRBJ2-2, with 8 bases that match TRBD1. Germline V lookup: CDR1 SGHRS, CDR2 YFSETQ. V gave up 4 bases and J gave up 6 bases; unmatched junction bases: 8. This CDR3 has 15 amino acids. As DNA, the CDR3 is TGCGCCAGCAGCAAGACAGGGGATTTATCCGGGGAGCTGTTTTTT. It codes for CASSKTGDLSGELFF.

This clonotype has a count of ten or more. CDR3 nucleotides: TGTGCCAGCAGTCCACAGGGAACAGATACGCAGTATTTT. Protein: CASSPQGTDTQYF. The chain carries TRBV12-3 or TRBV12-4 and TRBJ2-3, with D perhaps matching TRBD1 (6 bases). The V and J ends lost 5 bases and 3 bases respectively, with 9 bases between them. The CDR3 length is 13 residues.

Many counts were recorded for this clonotype. This chain links TRBV27 with TRBJ2-7; D is unclear. The V gene's germline CDR1 is MNHEY and CDR2 SMNVEV (reference sequence). The CDR3 extends over 12 amino acids. V was pared by 5 bases and J by 7 bases, with 12 bases between. The DNA of the CDR3 is TGTGCCAGCAGTACCAACCTACGAGAGCAGTACTTC. It is translated as CASSTNLREQYF.

The J gene is TRBJ1-4, the V gene TRBV9; D ambiguous. V was trimmed by 3 bases and J by 6 bases, leaving 15 bases between them. Germline V CDR1 and CDR2: SGDLS, YYNGEE. The CDR3 is 15 residues long. CDR3: CASSAEGFPYEKLFF. The CDR3 bases are TGTGCCAGCAGCGCCGAAGGGTTTCCCTATGAAAAACTGTTTTTT.